This TCR beta chain emerged from a study of blood T cells in healthy people across ages. In the study overall: T cells yielded about one barcoded beta molecule per two cells through template switching. Study-wide results and caveats: Significant beta diversity loss was already apparent by age approximately 42, declining roughly linearly. Greater diversity and more naive CD4+ cells were seen in long-lived donors than in aged donors.

This CDR3 has 15 residues. With a J-beta primer mix and a sample-barcoded 5' primer, a second PCR ran about 7 to 12 cycles. A template-switch adaptor that had 12 random nucleotides put a tag on each cDNA molecule. TCRdb re-called the 5' RACE reads through MiXCR, storing one row per CDR3 protein. The table includes approximately 600,000 distinct CDR3 sequences, 45% to 65% detected once. Note on this clonotype: Antigen unknown. Germline is not matched at one junction end, which may reflect a read error.

The rearrangement links TRBV12-3 or TRBV12-4 to TRBJ2-6; 7 nucleotides line up with TRBD2. The sequencing input was blood. This clonotype originated in a man aged 55 to 69 in good health. The CDR3 DNA is TGTGCCAGCAGTTTAGCAGGGTGGGGGGGCAACGTCCTGACTTTC. Its translation: CASSLAGWGGNVLTF.